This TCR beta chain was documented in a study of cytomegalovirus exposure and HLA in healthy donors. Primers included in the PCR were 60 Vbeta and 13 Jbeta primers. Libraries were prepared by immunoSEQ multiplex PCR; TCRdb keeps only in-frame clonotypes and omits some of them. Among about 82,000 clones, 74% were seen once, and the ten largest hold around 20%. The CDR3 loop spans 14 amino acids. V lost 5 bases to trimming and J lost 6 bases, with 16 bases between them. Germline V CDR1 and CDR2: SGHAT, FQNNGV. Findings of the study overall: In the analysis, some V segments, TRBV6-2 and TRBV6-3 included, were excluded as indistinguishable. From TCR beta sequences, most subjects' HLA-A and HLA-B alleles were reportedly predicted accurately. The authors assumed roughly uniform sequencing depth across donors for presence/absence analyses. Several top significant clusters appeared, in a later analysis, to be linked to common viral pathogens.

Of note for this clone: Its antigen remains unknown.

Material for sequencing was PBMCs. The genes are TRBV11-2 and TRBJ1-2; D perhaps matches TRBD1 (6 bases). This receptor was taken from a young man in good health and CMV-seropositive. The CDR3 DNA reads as TGTGCCAGCAGCCGTGGAAGGGGGATTGATGGCTACACCTTC. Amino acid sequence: CASSRGRGIDGYTF.